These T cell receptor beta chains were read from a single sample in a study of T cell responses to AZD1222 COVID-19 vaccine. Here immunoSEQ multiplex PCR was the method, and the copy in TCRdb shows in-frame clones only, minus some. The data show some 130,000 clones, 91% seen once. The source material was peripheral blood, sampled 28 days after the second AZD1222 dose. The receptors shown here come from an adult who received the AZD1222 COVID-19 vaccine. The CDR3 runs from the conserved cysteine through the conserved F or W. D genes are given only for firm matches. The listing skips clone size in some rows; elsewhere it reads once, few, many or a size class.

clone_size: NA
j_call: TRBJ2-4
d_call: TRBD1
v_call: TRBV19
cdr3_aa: CASSTETGGFIQYF
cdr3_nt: TGTGCCAGTAGTACTGAGACAGGGGGCTTCATTCAGTACTTC

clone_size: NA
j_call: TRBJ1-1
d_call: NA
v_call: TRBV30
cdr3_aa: CAWRDQSSTRTEAFF
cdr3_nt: TGTGCCTGGAGAGATCAGTCCAGCACGAGGACTGAAGCTTTCTTT

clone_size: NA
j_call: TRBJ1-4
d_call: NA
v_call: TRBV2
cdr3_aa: CASSAQGREKLFF
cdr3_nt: TGTGCCAGCAGTGCGCAGGGGAGAGAAAAACTGTTTTTT

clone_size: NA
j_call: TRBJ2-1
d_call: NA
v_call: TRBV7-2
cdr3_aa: CASSLAGGRGYEQFF
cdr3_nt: TGTGCCAGCAGCTTAGCAGGTGGAAGAGGATATGAGCAGTTCTTC

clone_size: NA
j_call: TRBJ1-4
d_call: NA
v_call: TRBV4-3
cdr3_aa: CASSQDLHAGGGEKLFF
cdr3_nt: TGCGCCAGCAGCCAAGATCTACACGCGGGGGGCGGTGAAAAACTGTTTTTT

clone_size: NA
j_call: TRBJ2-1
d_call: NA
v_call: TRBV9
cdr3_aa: CASSGVYNEQFF
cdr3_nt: TGTGCCAGCAGCGGAGTGTACAATGAGCAGTTCTTC

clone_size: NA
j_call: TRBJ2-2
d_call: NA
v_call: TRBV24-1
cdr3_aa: CATSVRTGANTGELFF
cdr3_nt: TGTGCCACCAGTGTGAGAACCGGGGCGAACACCGGGGAGCTGTTTTTT

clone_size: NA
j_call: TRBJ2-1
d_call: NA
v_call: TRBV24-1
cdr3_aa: CATSDAGARNEQFF
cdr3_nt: TGTGCCACCAGTGATGCAGGGGCGAGGAATGAGCAGTTCTTC

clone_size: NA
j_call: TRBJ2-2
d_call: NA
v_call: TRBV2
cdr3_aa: CASSGVNGELFF
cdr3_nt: TGTGCCAGCAGTGGAGTGAACGGGGAGCTGTTTTTT

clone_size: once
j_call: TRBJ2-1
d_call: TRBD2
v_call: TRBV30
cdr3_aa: CAWDSGRAYQFGGEQFF
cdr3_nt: TGTGCCTGGGATAGCGGGAGGGCCTACCAATTTGGTGGTGAGCAGTTCTTC

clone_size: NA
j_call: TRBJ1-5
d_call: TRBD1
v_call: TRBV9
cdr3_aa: CASSVGTGSNNQPQHF
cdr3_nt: TGTGCCAGCAGCGTTGGGACAGGGTCCAACAATCAGCCCCAGCATTTT

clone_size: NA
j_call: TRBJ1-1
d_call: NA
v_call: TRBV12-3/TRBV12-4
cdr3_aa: CASRPWDTEAFF
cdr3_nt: TGTGCCAGCAGACCTTGGGACACTGAAGCTTTCTTT

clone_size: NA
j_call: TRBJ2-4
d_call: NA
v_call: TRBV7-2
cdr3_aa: CASSAAQDLVKNIQYF
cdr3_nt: TGTGCCAGCAGCGCTGCCCAGGATCTGGTCAAAAACATTCAGTACTTC

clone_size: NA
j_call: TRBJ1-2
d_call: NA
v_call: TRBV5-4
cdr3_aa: CASSLEGGIYGYTF
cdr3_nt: TGTGCCAGCAGCTTGGAAGGGGGAATCTATGGCTACACCTTC

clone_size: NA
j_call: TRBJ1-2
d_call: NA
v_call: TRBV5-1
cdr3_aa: CASSLQGINYGYTF
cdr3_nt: TGCGCCAGCAGTCTGCAGGGGATCAACTATGGCTACACCTTC

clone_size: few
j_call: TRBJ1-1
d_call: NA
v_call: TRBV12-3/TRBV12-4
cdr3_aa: CASSAGPNTEAFF
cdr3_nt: TGTGCCAGCAGTGCCGGACCGAACACTGAAGCTTTCTTT

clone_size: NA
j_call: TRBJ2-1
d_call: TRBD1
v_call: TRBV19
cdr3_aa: CASSGLTGVALNEQFF
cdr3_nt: TGTGCCAGTAGTGGCTTGACAGGGGTGGCTTTGAATGAGCAGTTCTTC

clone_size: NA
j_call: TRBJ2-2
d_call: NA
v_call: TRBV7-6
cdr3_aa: CASSQLGIGSGELFF
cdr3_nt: TGTGCCAGCAGCCAGCTAGGTATTGGGTCCGGGGAGCTGTTTTTT

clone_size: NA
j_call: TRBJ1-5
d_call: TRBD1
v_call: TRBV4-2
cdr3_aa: CASSRETGRYQPQHF
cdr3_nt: TGTGCCAGCAGCCGAGAGACAGGGCGCTATCAGCCCCAGCATTTT

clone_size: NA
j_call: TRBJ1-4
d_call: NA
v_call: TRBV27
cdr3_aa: CASSYTPTNEKLFF
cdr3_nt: TGTGCCAGCAGTTACACCCCAACTAATGAAAAACTGTTTTTT

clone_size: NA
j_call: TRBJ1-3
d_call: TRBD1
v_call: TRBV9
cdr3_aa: CASSTGQGLRNTIYF
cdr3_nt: TGTGCCAGCAGCACCGGACAGGGTTTGAGAAACACCATATATTTT

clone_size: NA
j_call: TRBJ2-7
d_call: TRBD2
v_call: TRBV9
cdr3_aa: CASSPAGASGGHEQYF
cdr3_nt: TGTGCCAGCAGTCCCGCGGGGGCTAGCGGGGGTCACGAGCAGTACTTC

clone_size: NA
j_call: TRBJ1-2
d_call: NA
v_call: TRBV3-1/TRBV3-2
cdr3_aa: CASSPSSGSNYGYTF
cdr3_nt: TGTGCCAGCAGCCCTTCCAGTGGATCTAACTATGGCTACACCTTC